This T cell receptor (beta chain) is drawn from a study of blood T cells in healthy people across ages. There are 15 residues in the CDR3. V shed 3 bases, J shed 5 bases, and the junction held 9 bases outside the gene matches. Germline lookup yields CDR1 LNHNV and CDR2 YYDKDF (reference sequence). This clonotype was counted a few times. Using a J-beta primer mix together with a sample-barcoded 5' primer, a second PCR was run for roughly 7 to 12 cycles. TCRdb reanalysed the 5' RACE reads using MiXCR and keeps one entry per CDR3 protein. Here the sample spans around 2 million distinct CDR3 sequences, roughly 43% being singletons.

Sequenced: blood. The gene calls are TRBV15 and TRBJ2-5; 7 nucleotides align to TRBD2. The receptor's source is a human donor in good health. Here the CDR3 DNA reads TGTGCCACCAGCAGGGGAGGACTAGGTGGGGAGACCCAGTACTTC. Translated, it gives CATSRGGLGGETQYF.